Given below is one TCR beta chain in context. The data originate from a study of regulatory T cells in long-lasting Graves disease. iRepertoire HTBI primers and Arm-PCR of CDR3 regions built TCR beta libraries. TCRdb re-derived calls from the multiplex PCR reads in MiXCR, one entry per CDR3 protein. The sample has hundreds of thousands of distinct CDR3 sequences; 22% are singletons. Time point described: persistent/refractory GD, antithyroid drugs over 5 years with positive TRAb. PBMC-extracted RNA yielded the TCR library. The sequences come from peripheral blood mononuclear cells (PBMCs), collected when the disease was refractory, from a patient treated with antithyroid drugs. This TCR was recovered from a female donor with Graves disease.

The CDR3 sequence: CASSRQGSAGANVLTF. The CDR3 DNA reads as TGCGCCAGCTCGCGGCAGGGAAGTGCTGGGGCCAACGTCCTGACTTTC. V usage is TRBV5-1 and J usage is TRBJ2-6, with D possibly TRBD1 on 5 matching bases. CDR3 size: 16 residues. From germline, CDR1 is SGHRS and CDR2 YFSETQ. V lost 7 bases and J 2 bases, leaving 16 bases between the germline ends.